The source of this T cell receptor (beta chain) is a study of PD-L1 blockade in urothelial cancer. Whole-study context: Between 0 and 3 chemotherapy regimens preceded treatment for each patient. Analyses were performed on blood at 3 weeks after treatment start (the second dose) and at 6 weeks. Blood gave a median roughly 140,000 T cells.

Produced via immunoSEQ multiplex PCR; TCRdb's table is partial and in-frame only. Of 70,000 to 75,000 clones listed, 80% to 85% are singletons. Pretreatment sampling and on-treatment sampling together yielded between 1 and 8 samples for each patient. This clone appeared a few times. Per germline, CDR1 MNHEY and CDR2 SMNVEV (reference sequence). The CDR3 totals 13 residues. V lost 7 bases and J 2 bases, leaving 12 bases between the germline ends. Sequences were derived from PBMCs, sampled around atezolizumab (anti-PD-L1) treatment. The clonotype was recovered from a man aged 70 or older with urothelial cancer. V is TRBV27 and J is TRBJ2-7, with D maybe TRBD2 (6 bases). The CDR3 loop is CASMRGITYEQYF. CDR3 coding DNA: TGTGCCAGCATGCGCGGGATCACCTACGAGCAGTACTTC.